Listed below are T cell receptor beta chains from one sample, sequenced in a study of PD-1 blockade in classical Hodgkin lymphoma. Clones were read by immunoSEQ multiplex PCR, and TCRdb kept only the in-frame ones, dropping some. The sample holds approximately 27,000 clones; approximately 70% are singletons and the top ten take roughly a quarter. Material: peripheral blood mononuclear cells (PBMCs), obtained before the second cycle of nivolumab. Receptors originate from a human donor with classical Hodgkin lymphoma. The CDR3 runs from the conserved cysteine through the conserved F or W. D genes are given only for firm matches. Not all rows give a size; the values are once, few, many and, for expanded clones, a class.

cdr3_nt cdr3_aa j_call d_call v_call cdr3_length clone_size
TGTGCCTGGAGTGTAGGTGGGAGCACTGAAGCTTTCTTT CAWSVGGSTEAFF TRBJ1-1 NA TRBV30 13 NA
TGTGCCACAGGGGACAGTAATTCACCCCTCCACTTT CATGDSNSPLHF TRBJ1-6 TRBD1 TRBV6-5 12 NA
TGTGCCAGCAGTTTTTGGGGCCCCTACGAGCAGTACTTC CASSFWGPYEQYF TRBJ2-7 NA TRBV6-5 13 NA
TGTGCCAGCACCCCCTGGACCCAGTACTTC CASTPWTQYF TRBJ2-5 NA TRBV11-2 10 NA
TGCGCCAGCAGCCAAGAGACAGGTTACTTCTACACCTTC CASSQETGYFYTF TRBJ1-2 NA TRBV4-1 13 NA
TGCGCCAGCAGCGAGTGGCCGGGACAGGGCGCCAGCTCCTATAATTCACCCCTCCACTTT CASSEWPGQGASSYNSPLHF TRBJ1-6 TRBD1 TRBV4-1 20 NA
TGTGCCAGCAGTTTAAGACAAAACGAGACCCAGTACTTC CASSLRQNETQYF TRBJ2-5 NA TRBV27 13 medium-sized
TGTGCCAGCAGCCAAGATGGGACTAGATCAAATTACAATGAGCAGTTCTTC CASSQDGTRSNYNEQFF TRBJ2-1 TRBD2 TRBV4-2 17 medium-sized
TGTGCCAGTAGTATAGGGGACACCAATCAGCCCCAGCATTTT CASSIGDTNQPQHF TRBJ1-5 NA TRBV19 14 few
TGCGCCAGCGCAAATACAGGGCCTAATGAAAAACTGTTTTTT CASANTGPNEKLFF TRBJ1-4 NA TRBV5-1 14 NA
TGTGCCAGCAGCTTACGGGCCGGAATAGGCCAACACGAAAAACTGTTTTTT CASSLRAGIGQHEKLFF TRBJ1-4 NA TRBV7-9 17 NA
TGTGCCAGCAGCACCCTGGGGCAGATGAATTCACCCCTCCACTTT CASSTLGQMNSPLHF TRBJ1-6 NA TRBV11-2 15 NA
TGTGCCAGCTCCCCCGGACAGGGCACAGATACGCAGTATTTT CASSPGQGTDTQYF TRBJ2-3 TRBD1 TRBV18 14 NA
TGTGCTAGTGGTCTGGGACAGGGGTTGAACAATGAGCAGTTCTTC CASGLGQGLNNEQFF TRBJ2-1 TRBD1 TRBV12-5 15 NA
TGTGCCTGGAGGGGGACAGGTCGCCCGAACACCGGGGAGCTGTTTTTT CAWRGTGRPNTGELFF TRBJ2-2 TRBD1 TRBV30 16 NA
TGTGCCAGCAGCTTAGTAGTGGGGTATGCGGCCGGGGAGCTGTTTTTT CASSLVVGYAAGELFF TRBJ2-2 NA TRBV11-2 16 many
TGTGCCAGCAGCTTGGTAGGGGATGCACCCCTCCACTTT CASSLVGDAPLHF TRBJ1-6 NA TRBV7-9 13 few
TGTGCCAGCAGCGTAGAGAGCTGGGGGGGCGAGGGAGCTTTCTTT CASSVESWGGEGAFF TRBJ1-1 NA TRBV9 15 NA
TGTGCCCTCCGGAGAGTAGTCTACAATGAGCAGTTCTTC CALRRVVYNEQFF TRBJ2-1 NA TRBV6-1 13 few
TGTGCCAGTAGTCCTACAGGTAACTTACCGGGCAATCAGCCCCAGCATTTT CASSPTGNLPGNQPQHF TRBJ1-5 NA TRBV19 17 NA
TGTGCCAGTAGTTTCCTTGGGGGCTCCTACAATGAGCAGTTCTTC CASSFLGGSYNEQFF TRBJ2-1 NA TRBV19 15 NA
TGTGCCAGCAGCTTGAGGGACCCCTCCTACAATGAGCAGTTCTTC CASSLRDPSYNEQFF TRBJ2-1 NA TRBV7-9 15 NA
TGTGCCAGCAGCTTGGCCGGACGGGAGACCTACGAGCAGTACTTC CASSLAGRETYEQYF TRBJ2-7 NA TRBV5-6 15 few
TGTGCCAGCAGCCAGAGGTTCACAGATACGCAGTATTTT CASSQRFTDTQYF TRBJ2-3 NA TRBV7-2 13 few
TGTGCCAGAAGCGATGTAGTCCCTAGCACAGATACGCAGTATTTT CARSDVVPSTDTQYF TRBJ2-3 NA TRBV5-3 15 medium-sized
TGTGCCAGCAGCACCGGGACCATTGCGTTCGATCAGCCCCAGCATTTT CASSTGTIAFDQPQHF TRBJ1-5 NA TRBV7-8 16 NA
TGTGCCAGCAGTGAAAAAAAAGACAGGGATCAGCCCCAGCATTTT CASSEKKDRDQPQHF TRBJ1-5 TRBD1 TRBV6-1 15 NA
TGTGCCAGCAGCCAACAGGGGTGGAACACTGAAGCTTTCTTT CASSQQGWNTEAFF TRBJ1-1 NA TRBV14 14 NA
TGTGCCAGCAGCTTAATAGCGGGGGCGGGCAATGAGCAGTTCTTC CASSLIAGAGNEQFF TRBJ2-1 TRBD2 TRBV7-2 15 few
TGCAGCGTTGATACGTTTAGGGGGGTGGACACTGAAGCTTTCTTT CSVDTFRGVDTEAFF TRBJ1-1 NA TRBV29-1 15 few
TGTGCCAGCAGCGAGCTCGGACAGGGCACTGGAAACACCATATATTTT CASSELGQGTGNTIYF TRBJ1-3 TRBD1 TRBV11-1 16 NA
TGTGCCAGCAGCTCTTGGACAGACAATTCACCCCTCCACTTT CASSSWTDNSPLHF TRBJ1-6 NA TRBV5-4 14 NA
TGTGCCAGCAGCAGGGCCGGGACCGGGATGTACTATGAGCAGTTCTTC CASSRAGTGMYYEQFF TRBJ2-1 NA TRBV5-4 16 NA
TGTGCCAGCAGTTACTCGAGGGGGGAAGCTTTCTTT CASSYSRGEAFF TRBJ1-1 NA TRBV6-5 12 medium-sized
TGCGCCAGCAGCTTGGTCCTGGGACAGGGTGAAGCTTTCTTT CASSLVLGQGEAFF TRBJ1-1 TRBD1 TRBV5-1 14 few
TGTGCCTGGAGTGTGGGGGGAGACGGGAGGGCTTTCTTT CAWSVGGDGRAFF TRBJ1-1 NA TRBV30 13 NA
TGTGCCAGCAGCTTAGGAGGGGAACGCGGGGAGCTGTTTTTT CASSLGGERGELFF TRBJ2-2 NA TRBV7-6 14 NA
TGCGCCAGCAGCGGGCGGGTCAGCAATCAGCCCCAGCATTTT CASSGRVSNQPQHF TRBJ1-5 NA TRBV5-1 14 NA
TGTGCCAGTAGTATTATCGGGAACACCATATATTTT CASSIIGNTIYF TRBJ1-3 NA TRBV19 12 NA
TGTGCCAGCAGTTACGATGTCGGACGGGGGAATCAGCCCCAGCATTTT CASSYDVGRGNQPQHF TRBJ1-5 NA TRBV6-5 16 NA
TGTGCCAGCAGCCCGAATGGGGGAGGTCAGCCCCAGCATTTT CASSPNGGGQPQHF TRBJ1-5 NA TRBV7-9 14 NA
TGTGCCAGCAGCGTACCGACAGGGGCGAACACTGAAGCTTTCTTT CASSVPTGANTEAFF TRBJ1-1 TRBD1 TRBV6-5 15 few
TGCGCCAGCAGTGAGGCAGGGAACAATCAGCCCCAGCATTTT CASSEAGNNQPQHF TRBJ1-5 NA TRBV10-2 14 few
TGTGCCAGCAGCTTATCGGGGAATTCACCCCTCCACTTT CASSLSGNSPLHF TRBJ1-6 NA TRBV7-2 13 NA
TGCGCCAGCAGCCACCAAGGGACAGGGGGGGAGCTGTTTTTT CASSHQGTGGELFF TRBJ2-2 TRBD1 TRBV4-3 14 NA
TGTGCCAGCGGGCAGATTTTAGGAAACACCATATATTTT CASGQILGNTIYF TRBJ1-3 NA TRBV28 13 few
TGCAGCGTTGAGGGGACTAGCGGGTCCTCCTACAATGAGCAGTTCTTC CSVEGTSGSSYNEQFF TRBJ2-1 TRBD2 TRBV29-1 16 NA
TGTGCCAGCAGCTTAGTTCATGCCGGGGAGCTGTTTTTT CASSLVHAGELFF TRBJ2-2 NA TRBV7-2 13 once
TGTGCCAGCAGTGGGGGACTAGCGGAATCCTTGGGCTACTTC CASSGGLAESLGYF TRBJ2-5 TRBD2 TRBV6-1 14 NA
TGTGCCAGCAGCTTGACATTTAGCAATCAGCCCCAGCATTTT CASSLTFSNQPQHF TRBJ1-5 NA TRBV5-8 14 NA
TGTGCCATCGCCCAGGTGGGTAGAGGGACAGGGTCCGGGGCCAACGTCCTGACTTTC CAIAQVGRGTGSGANVLTF TRBJ2-6 TRBD1 TRBV10-3 19 NA
TGCGCCAGCAGCCTAACAGGGCTGGAAGAGACCCAGTACTTC CASSLTGLEETQYF TRBJ2-5 NA TRBV5-1 14 few
TGTGCCAGCAGCCTAGATGCGCCACAGTACAATGAGCAGTTCTTC CASSLDAPQYNEQFF TRBJ2-1 NA TRBV9 15 NA
TGTGCCAGCAGTCCACAGAGGGGAAATCAGCCCCAGCATTTT CASSPQRGNQPQHF TRBJ1-5 NA TRBV6-5 14 NA
TGTGCCAGCGGAACTGGGGCCAACGTCCTGACTTTC CASGTGANVLTF TRBJ2-6 NA TRBV6-5 12 NA